The 25 T cell receptor beta chains below were found in one sample sequenced in a study of blood T cells in healthy people across ages. The second PCR ran roughly 6 to 11 cycles with a sample-barcoded 5' primer and J-beta primers. TCRdb fed the 5' RACE reads into MiXCR, producing one record per CDR3 protein. The data hold over 1,200,000 distinct CDR3 sequences, with roughly 59% observed a single time. The sample consisted of blood. The source of these receptors is a man aged 18 to 29 in good health.

The chain links TRBV6-2 or TRBV6-3 to TRBJ1-2; D unresolved. The CDR3 extends over 11 amino acids. Per germline, CDR1 MNHEY and CDR2 SVGEGT. The V and J ends lost 5 bases and 10 bases respectively, with 11 bases between them. CDR3 nucleotide sequence: TGTGCCAGCAGTACCGGGCCTGACTACACCTTC. As protein: CASSTGPDYTF.

The chain couples TRBV4-3 to TRBJ2-1, with TRBD2 as a possible D gene (6 bases). The J call could be wrong; TRBJ2-7 is a better fit for the DNA end. This CDR3 comprises 15 residues. The V gene's germline CDR1 is LGHNA and CDR2 YSLEER. The CDR3 region has the DNA TGCGCCAGCAGCCAAGACACTAGCTCCTACAATGAGCAGTACTTC. This encodes CASSQDTSSYNEQYF.

The chain is built from TRBV7-6 and TRBJ2-7; maybe TRBD2 (5 bases). The CDR3 is 15 amino acids. Trimming took off 5 bases at V and 7 bases at J, with 21 bases between the two ends. CDR1 is SGHVS and CDR2 is FNYEAQ in the germline V gene. CDR3 in amino acids: CASSPKTGTPGEQYF. In DNA form, the CDR3 reads TGTGCCAGCAGCCCTAAGACGGGAACTCCGGGGGAGCAGTACTTC.

V and J are TRBV7-6 and TRBJ2-3; weak D call: TRBD1 (6 bases). CDR1 and CDR2 from the germline V gene are SGHVS and FNYEAQ. The CDR3 runs to 15 residues. V was shortened by 5 bases and J by 6 bases, with 18 bases between the two germline ends. The CDR3 DNA reads TGTGCCAGCAGCCCTCAGGGGCGCTTCGGGGATACGCAGTATTTT. This gives the protein CASSPQGRFGDTQYF.

The CDR3: CASSLGLKGNTIYF. The CDR3 coding sequence is TGTGCCAGCAGCTTGGGACTTAAGGGAAACACCATATATTTT. This chain uses TRBV5-6 with TRBJ1-3; D is ambiguous. The CDR3 has 14 residues. Germline CDR1 reads SGHDT; CDR2 reads YYEEEE. The V end lost 0 bases, the J end lost 4 bases, and 8 bases lay between the germline ends.

This chain uses TRBV15 with TRBJ2-7; the match to TRBD1 covers 7 bases. Germline assignment: CDR1 LNHNV and CDR2 YYDKDF (reference sequence). Trimming took 0 bases from V and 4 from J; bases not matched to a gene: 6. This CDR3 is built from 15 residues. CDR3 sequence (DNA): TGTGCCACCAGCAGAGATAGACAGGGCGCGTACGAGCAGTACTTC. As protein: CATSRDRQGAYEQYF.

The CDR3, as DNA: TGTGCCAGCAGTGCCCCTGGAGGTAACTATGGCTACACCTTC. Protein sequence: CASSAPGGNYGYTF. The chain has TRBV6-2 or TRBV6-3 and TRBJ1-2; D gene ambiguous. The CDR3 totals 14 residues. Trimming shortened V by 5 bases and J by 1 base, and 11 bases separated the two germline ends. Per the germline V gene, CDR1 is MNHEY and CDR2 is SVGEGT.

The V gene is TRBV4-1, the J gene TRBJ2-7; 7 bases agree with TRBD2. Germline values: CDR1 MGHRA, CDR2 YSYEKL. The CDR3 spans 17 residues. Germline trimming cut 2 bases from V and 3 bases from J; bases unmatched to any gene: 13. The CDR3 here is CASSQPIPSGKGYEQYF. In nucleotides, the CDR3 is TGCGCCAGCAGCCAACCTATACCTAGCGGTAAGGGCTACGAGCAGTACTTC.

To note about this clonotype: A read error may be the cause here, since a much bigger clone is one base away. CDR3 bases: TGTGCCAGCAGGCCGGGGCCCGGTGGCTACACCTTC. This codes for CASRPGPGGYTF. The V call is TRBV6-5, the J call TRBJ1-2; possible D gene TRBD1, 5 bases. The CDR3 spans 12 residues. V was pared by 6 bases and J by 7 bases, with 12 bases between. Germline assignment: CDR1 MNHEY and CDR2 SVGAGI.

Comments on this clonotype: An end of the junction differs from the germline gene, which may be a read error. The chain employs TRBV4-3 and TRBJ2-2; D perhaps matches TRBD1 (5 bases). The CDR3 is 16 residues long. Germline CDR1 and CDR2: LGHNA and YSLEER. The CDR3 DNA follows: TGCGCAAGCAGCCCCCAGGCAGGGCCGAACACCGGGGAGCTGTTTTTT. Its translation is CASSPQAGPNTGELFF.

The chain uses TRBV6-1 and TRBJ1-4, with a tentative D call TRBD1 (5 bases). V gave up 3 bases and J gave up 12 bases, with 17 bases separating them. Per the germline V gene, CDR1 is MNHNS and CDR2 is SASEGT. CDR3 length: 14 amino acids. In nucleotides, the CDR3 is TGTGCCAGCAGTGATTTGGGGGGTGGGAATCAACTGTTTTTT. Translation gives CASSDLGGGNQLFF.

The chain joins TRBV6-1 to TRBJ2-7; the D is unclear. The CDR3 has 12 residues. Germline CDR1 MNHNS, CDR2 SASEGT. Trimming shortened V by 7 bases and J by 2 bases, and 9 bases separated the two germline ends. This CDR3 is CASTATAYEQYF. The CDR3 coding sequence is TGTGCCAGCACCGCGACCGCCTACGAGCAGTACTTC.

This chain uses TRBV28 with TRBJ1-2; 7 bases match TRBD1. V dropped 5 bases and J dropped 8; count of bases not matched to a gene: 11. In germline, CDR1 is MDHEN, CDR2 SYDVKM. The CDR3 extends over 14 amino acids. In nucleotides, the CDR3 is TGTGCCAGCAGTGCAGGGACAGTATGGAGGGGCTACACCTTC. Amino acids: CASSAGTVWRGYTF.

The chain has TRBV7-6 and TRBJ2-3, with 13 bases aligning to TRBD2. Germline V gene data show CDR1 as SGHVS and CDR2 as FNYEAQ. CDR3 length: 17 amino acids. V shed 4 bases, J shed 7 bases, and the junction held 11 bases outside the gene matches. For the CDR3, the DNA is TGTGCCAGCAGCTCCCCCTGGACTAGCGGGGGTATGAATACGCAGTATTTT. Translating gives CASSSPWTSGGMNTQYF.

The genes are TRBV12-3 or TRBV12-4 and TRBJ1-2, with TRBD1 as a possible D gene (6 bases). This CDR3 spans 13 amino acids. V lost 6 bases and J lost 2, with 10 bases in between. DNA for the CDR3: TGTGCCAGCAGCAGACAGGAAAACTATGGCTACACCTTC. Protein: CASSRQENYGYTF.

The chain uses TRBV20-1 and TRBJ2-7, with 7 bases lining up with TRBD1. Losses at the gene ends were 7 bases for V and 2 bases for J; bases not matched to a gene: 11. The germline V gene has CDR1 DFQATT and CDR2 SNEGSKA (reference sequence). CDR3 size: 14 residues. CDR3 coding DNA: TGCAGTGGAACAGGTGAGACAGGGACCTACGAGCAGTACTTC. The encoded protein is CSGTGETGTYEQYF.

V and J are TRBV11-2 and TRBJ2-1; D gene uncertain. V shed 2 bases and J shed 9 bases, with 11 bases lying between them. Germline V gene sequence: CDR1 SGHAT, CDR2 FQNNGV. The CDR3 is made up of 13 amino acids. For the CDR3, the DNA is TGTGCCAGCAGCTTATATGGGCCGGTTGAGCAGTTCTTC. Translated: CASSLYGPVEQFF.

This clonotype was detected only a few times. V usage is TRBV3-1 and J usage is TRBJ1-2; 10 positions match TRBD1. Losses at the gene ends were 0 bases for V and 8 bases for J; bases not matched to a gene: 6. The CDR3 extends over 15 amino acids. Germline V gives CDR1 LGHDT, CDR2 YNNKEL (reference sequence). The CDR3 reads CASSQDLTGGYGYTF. The CDR3 DNA follows: TGTGCCAGCAGCCAAGATCTGACAGGGGGCTACGGCTACACCTTC.

This rearrangement joins TRBV29-1 to TRBJ1-1; D gene ambiguous. CDR3 length equals 12 residues. Germline loops: CDR1 SQVTM, CDR2 ANQGSEA. The CDR3 DNA reads as TGCACCGCGACCGCCCTTAACACTGAAGCTTTCTTT. This translates into CTATALNTEAFF.

This clonotype was detected many times. A read error may account for a junction end that differs from germline. This chain connects TRBV4-1 to TRBJ1-2, with D unclear. CDR1 MGHRA and CDR2 YSYEKL come from the germline V gene. CDR3 length: 12 residues. The CDR3 DNA follows: TGTGCCAGCAGCCAAGATGGCTATGGCTACACCTTC. Its translation: CASSQDGYGYTF.

CDR3 DNA sequence: TGTGCCACCAGCGAGAGACACCCTCAGAAGGCTGAGCAGTTCTTC. It encodes CATSERHPQKAEQFF. The chain joins TRBV15 to TRBJ2-1; no reliable D call. The CDR3 has 15 residues. Germline V gene data show CDR1 as LNHNV and CDR2 as YYDKDF (reference sequence). Trimming shortened V by 5 bases and J by 9 bases, and 20 bases separated the two germline ends. Using reference TRBV15 and TRBJ2-1 for the parts outside the CDR3, the full variable domain is DAMVIQNPRYQVTQFGKPVTLSCSQTLNHNVMYWYQQKSSQAPKLLFHYYDKDFNNEADTPDNFQSRRPNTSFCFLDIRSPGLGDTAMYLCATSERHPQKAEQFFGPGTRLTVL.

V gene TRBV29-1 combines with J gene TRBJ2-1, with 11 bases that match TRBD2. The length of the CDR3 is 16 residues. Unmatched junction bases numbered 4, after V lost 1 base and J lost 2 bases. Germline-derived CDR1 and CDR2 are SQVTM and ANQGSEA. CDR3 region: CSVEGSLAGAYNEQFF. Written as DNA, the CDR3 is TGCAGCGTTGAAGGCTCACTAGCGGGGGCCTACAATGAGCAGTTCTTC.

The chain joins TRBV2 to TRBJ2-1; 10 bases fit TRBD2. The V gene's germline CDR1 is SNHLY and CDR2 FYNNEI. The J segment lost 4 bases and the V segment lost 5 bases, leaving 2 bases of the junction unmatched. The length of the CDR3 is 14 residues. The CDR3 region has the DNA TGTGCCAGCAGTTGGACTAGCGGTTACAATGAGCAGTTCTTC. Protein product: CASSWTSGYNEQFF. Full variable domain (outside the CDR3, taken from reference TRBV2 and TRBJ2-1): EPEVTQTPSHQVTQMGQEVILRCVPISNHLYFYWYRQILGQKVEFLVSFYNNEISEKSEIFDDQFSVERPDGSNFTLKIRSTKLEDSAMYFCASSWTSGYNEQFFGPGTRLTVL.

The chain combines TRBV5-1 with TRBJ2-7; D uncertain. Trimming stripped 0 bases from V and 7 bases from J, with 14 bases between. CDR3 length equals 14 residues. The V gene's germline CDR1 is SGHRS and CDR2 YFSETQ. The CDR3 loop reads CASSLAGSYNEQYF. Written as DNA, the CDR3 is TGCGCCAGCAGCTTGGCCGGGTCCTACAATGAGCAGTACTTC.

The chain links TRBV6-1 to TRBJ2-2; possible D gene TRBD2, 6 bases. The germline V gene has CDR1 MNHNS and CDR2 SASEGT. Trimming shortened V by 6 bases and J by 1 base, and 9 bases separated the two germline ends. The CDR3 contains 14 residues. CDR3 sequence (DNA): TGTGCCAGCAGGAGGGACTTGAACACCGGGGAGCTGTTTTTT. It specifies CASRRDLNTGELFF.